One sample yielded the 10 T cell receptor beta chains listed below, sequenced in a study of T-cell memory formation after mild COVID-19. TCRdb re-called the 5' RACE reads with MiXCR, one entry per CDR3 protein. This sample carries 200,000 to 250,000 distinct CDR3 sequences, approximately 15% of them seen once, and the ten largest clones take 2.1%. The sample taken for sequencing was PBMCs or a T cell subset sorted from them (not recorded which). The receptors come from an adult woman who had mild COVID-19 (a few samples of this study predate the infection). Cell type and time point are not known.

This chain connects TRBV20-1 to TRBJ2-5; 12 positions agree with TRBD2. V lost 3 bases and J lost 7; bases outside the gene matches: 9. The CDR3 runs 15 residues. Germline CDR1 is DFQATT and CDR2 is SNEGSKA (reference sequence). The CDR3 sequence is CSASLTSGGSGTQYF. The CDR3 region has the DNA TGCAGTGCTAGTTTGACTAGCGGGGGATCGGGGACCCAGTACTTC.

In this sample, this clonotype turned up a few times. The chain combines TRBV5-1 with TRBJ2-6; D gene unclear. The germline CDR1 and CDR2 sequences are SGHRS and YFSETQ. This CDR3 region has 14 residues. V was trimmed by 0 bases and J by 2 bases, leaving 3 bases between them. The CDR3 DNA reads TGCGCCAGCAGCTTGGATCCTGGGGCCAACGTCCTGACTTTC. It is translated as CASSLDPGANVLTF.

This clonotype turned up a few times. This sequence joins TRBV20-1 and TRBJ2-3, with a possible D match to TRBD2 (6 bases). The CDR3 is 15 residues long. Germline-derived CDR1 and CDR2 are DFQATT and SNEGSKA (reference sequence). The V gene lost 0 bases and the J gene lost 6 bases, with 16 bases spanning the gap. In DNA form, the CDR3 reads TGCAGTGCTAGAGACTGGGACTTGGGACCGGATACGCAGTATTTT. It is translated as CSARDWDLGPDTQYF.

This clonotype was counted between two and nine times. V is TRBV9 and J is TRBJ1-6, with D perhaps matching TRBD1 (6 bases). The V end lost 0 bases, the J end lost 10 bases, and 17 bases lay between the germline ends. The germline gives CDR1 SGDLS, CDR2 YYNGEE. This CDR3 spans 16 amino acids. Here the CDR3 reads CASSVDWGQGNSPLHF. CDR3 DNA sequence: TGTGCCAGCAGCGTAGACTGGGGCCAGGGGAACTCACCCCTCCACTTT.

The sample holds a few counts of this clonotype. CDR3 protein: CASSSFPGGRNEQFF. The DNA for the CDR3 is TGTGCCAGCAGCTCCTTCCCGGGGGGGCGGAATGAGCAGTTCTTC. J is TRBJ2-1 and V is TRBV3-1; 8 bases line up with TRBD2. The CDR3 sequence is 15 residues long. Losses at the gene ends were 5 bases for V and 7 bases for J; bases not matched to a gene: 10. Germline V gives CDR1 LGHDT, CDR2 YNNKEL (reference sequence).

The chain joins TRBV7-2 to TRBJ2-1; TRBD2 matches at 8 bases. Germline CDR1 reads SGHTA; CDR2 reads FQGNSA. J lost 7 bases, V lost 5 bases, and 16 bases had no gene match. CDR3 length equals 17 residues. The CDR3 sequence is CASSPELSAGVFNEQFF. The CDR3, as DNA: TGTGCCAGCAGCCCGGAGTTATCAGCGGGAGTCTTTAATGAGCAGTTCTTC.

This clonotype showed up just a few times. The V call is TRBV19, the J call TRBJ2-7, with 10 bases identical to TRBD1. CDR3 length equals 15 residues. With 3 bases clipped from V and 4 bases from J, the junction kept 6 bases outside the gene matches. Germline-derived CDR1 and CDR2 are LNHDA and SQIVND (reference sequence). This CDR3 is CASSMTGGSLYEQYF. The CDR3 region has the DNA TGTGCCAGTAGTATGACAGGGGGCTCCCTATACGAGCAGTACTTC.

This chain joins TRBV2 and TRBJ2-3; 7 bases map to TRBD1. This CDR3 is built from 14 residues. V was pared by 7 bases and J by 3 bases, with 7 bases of the junction left unmatched. Per the germline V gene, CDR1 is SNHLY and CDR2 is FYNNEI. The CDR3 sequence: CASTRDRGTDTQYF. The CDR3 region has the DNA TGTGCCAGCACCCGGGACAGAGGGACAGATACGCAGTATTTT.

The J gene is TRBJ2-7, the V gene TRBV28; TRBD2 aligns across 8 bases. Germline V lookup: CDR1 MDHEN, CDR2 SYDVKM. The V gene end was trimmed by 10 bases and the J gene end by 4 bases; junction bases not matched to a gene: 9. The CDR3 is 13 amino acids. In DNA, the CDR3 is TGTGCCACCGAAGCGGGGGACGGTTACGAGCAGTACTTC. It is translated as CATEAGDGYEQYF.

This chain joins TRBV7-2 and TRBJ2-1; the match to TRBD2 covers 13 bases. The length of the CDR3 is 15 residues. Germline V gene data show CDR1 as SGHTA and CDR2 as FQGNSA. V trimming: 6 bases; J trimming: 10 bases; junction bases outside the gene matches: 9. The CDR3 spells CASSKGTSGTYEQFF. The CDR3 DNA follows: TGTGCCAGCAGTAAAGGGACTAGCGGGACGTACGAGCAGTTCTTC.